This T cell receptor beta chain stems from a study of T cell responses to AZD1222 COVID-19 vaccine. Study-wide points: The donor group comprised mostly white British people and more females; the analysis possibly underestimated clonal diversity. There were repertoire samples only from the period after the peak T cell response.

This clone was observed a single time. What it recognizes is unknown. V was clipped by 2 bases and J by 3 bases, with 10 bases between them. The CDR3 covers 15 residues. Germline V lookup: CDR1 MNHEY, CDR2 SVGAGI. Produced via immunoSEQ multiplex PCR; TCRdb's table is partial and in-frame only. Here the sample spans approximately 120,000 clones, 75% to 90% being singletons. Here the sequenced sample was peripheral blood, taken on day 0 of MenACWY control vaccination. The sequence derives from an adult in good health. The genes are TRBV6-5 and TRBJ2-2; D is undetermined. CDR3 nucleotide sequence: TGTGCCAGCAGTTACATGACAACTTACACCGGGGAGCTGTTTTTT. It specifies CASSYMTTYTGELFF.